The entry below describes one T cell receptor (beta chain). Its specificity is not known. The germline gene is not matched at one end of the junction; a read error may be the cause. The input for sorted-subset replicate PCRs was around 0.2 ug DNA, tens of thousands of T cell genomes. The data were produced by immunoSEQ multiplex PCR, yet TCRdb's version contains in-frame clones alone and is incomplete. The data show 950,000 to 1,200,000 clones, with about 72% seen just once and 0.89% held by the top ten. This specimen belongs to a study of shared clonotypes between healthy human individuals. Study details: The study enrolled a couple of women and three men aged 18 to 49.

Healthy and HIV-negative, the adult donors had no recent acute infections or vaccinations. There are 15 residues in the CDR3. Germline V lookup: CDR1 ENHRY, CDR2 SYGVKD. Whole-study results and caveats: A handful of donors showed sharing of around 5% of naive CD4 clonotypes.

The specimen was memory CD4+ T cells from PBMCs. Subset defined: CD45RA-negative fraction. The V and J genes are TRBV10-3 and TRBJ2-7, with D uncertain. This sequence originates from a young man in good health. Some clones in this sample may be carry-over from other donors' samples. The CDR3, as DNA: TGTGCCAGCAGTGCCGCCAAAGAAAGCTCCTACGAGCAGTACTTC. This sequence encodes CASSAAKESSYEQYF.